A single sample is the source of the 24 T cell receptor beta chains below, sequenced in a study of cytomegalovirus exposure and HLA in healthy donors. Use of 60 Vbeta and 13 Jbeta primers characterized the PCR. Sequencing was performed with immunoSEQ multiplex PCR; in TCRdb, only in-frame clones are kept and a portion is missing. In the table there are 160,000 or so clones, about 80% of which are singletons. The sequenced sample was PBMCs. These receptors all come from a man aged 30 to 39 in good health and CMV-seronegative.

This chain uses TRBV5-4 with TRBJ1-2, with a weak D call TRBD1 (6 bases). Trimming took 9 bases from V and 2 from J, leaving 23 bases between them. Germline V CDR1 and CDR2: SGHNT, YYREEE (reference sequence). The CDR3 is 16 residues long. The CDR3 nucleotides read TGTGCCACCCTAGCGGTCAAGGGGGGCGCCAACTATGGCTACACCTTC. The encoded protein is CATLAVKGGANYGYTF.

V and J are TRBV5-1 and TRBJ2-7, with 7 bases lining up with TRBD2. J gave up 5 bases and V 4 bases, and 6 bases lay outside the gene matches. CDR1 SGHRS and CDR2 YFSETQ come from the germline V gene. CDR3 length: 13 residues. The CDR3 nucleotides are TGCGCCAGCAGCATGACTAGCCTCGACGAGCAGTACTTC. Translation gives CASSMTSLDEQYF.

A single count supports this clone. The chain recombines TRBV4-1 with TRBJ2-5; 9 positions agree with TRBD2. CDR3 length equals 15 residues. V trimming: 0 bases; J trimming: 11 bases; junction bases outside the gene matches: 10. CDR1 and CDR2 (germline): MGHRA, YSYEKL. The CDR3 DNA reads TGCGCCAGCAGCCAAGATTCGGCGGGGGGGCGGGAGCAGTACTTC. It is translated as CASSQDSAGGREQYF.

This clone was counted between two and nine times. This chain links TRBV11-2 with TRBJ2-7; TRBD1 matches at 7 bases. CDR1 and CDR2 from the germline V gene are SGHAT and FQNNGV. Trimming removed 5 bases from V and 2 bases from J; junction bases left unmatched: 9. This CDR3 comprises 15 residues. This CDR3 reads CASSITGTETYEQYF. The CDR3 DNA sequence: TGTGCCAGCAGCATTACCGGGACAGAGACCTACGAGCAGTACTTC. The whole variable domain, remainder taken from reference TRBV11-2 and TRBJ2-7, is EAGVAQSPRYKIIEKRQSVAFWCNPISGHATLYWYQQILGQGPKLLIQFQNNGVVDDSQLPKDRFSAERLKGVDSTLKIQPAKLEDSAVYLCASSITGTETYEQYFGPGTRLTVT.

The genes are TRBV7-8 and TRBJ1-4; D is uncertain. V lost 5 bases, J lost 4 bases, and 11 bases lay in between. CDR1 is SGHVS and CDR2 is FQNEAQ in the germline V gene. The CDR3 has 14 residues. The CDR3 DNA reads TGTGCCAGCAGCGAGAGGGCCCGTAATGAAAAACTGTTTTTT. It codes for CASSERARNEKLFF.

The chain has TRBV4-2 and TRBJ2-5; tentatively, D is TRBD1 (6 bases). The CDR3 has 15 residues. The germline V and J ends were trimmed by 0 bases and 7 bases, with 15 bases remaining between them. Germline loops: CDR1 LGHNA, CDR2 YNFKEQ. The CDR3 protein is CASSQDLGLRGTQYF. The CDR3 DNA is TGTGCCAGCAGCCAAGATCTCGGGCTCAGGGGGACCCAGTACTTC.

V usage is TRBV7-2 and J usage is TRBJ1-2; D is unresolved. The CDR3 has 15 residues. CDR1 SGHTA and CDR2 FQGNSA come from the germline V gene. Trimming took 1 base from V and 7 from J, leaving 16 bases between them. The CDR3 region is CASSLEGRRALGYTF. The CDR3 DNA is TGTGCCAGCAGCTTAGAAGGCAGGAGGGCCCTTGGCTACACCTTC.

The chain is built from TRBV4-3 and TRBJ2-2; 10 bases are shared with TRBD2. Germline V gene sequence: CDR1 LGHNA, CDR2 YSLEER. This CDR3 contains 17 residues. V was pared by 4 bases and J by 1 base, with 6 bases of the junction left unmatched. DNA for the CDR3: TGCGCCAGCAGCCCAAGTCCTAGCGGGGGGAACACCGGGGAGCTGTTTTTT. This sequence encodes CASSPSPSGGNTGELFF.

V is TRBV18 and J is TRBJ2-7; 7 bases are shared with TRBD2. Germline-derived CDR1 and CDR2 are KGHSH and LQKENI. The CDR3 length is 15 residues. After removal of 3 bases from V and 0 bases from J, the junction contained 5 bases not matched to a gene. CDR3: CASSPDLAGSYEQYF. CDR3 nucleotide sequence: TGTGCCAGCTCACCCGACTTAGCGGGCTCCTACGAGCAGTACTTC.

This clone has a single count. This chain connects TRBV6-4 to TRBJ1-2; D might be TRBD1 (5 bases). The germline V gene has CDR1 MRHNA and CDR2 SNTAGT. The CDR3 is 13 amino acids. Trimming shortened V by 2 bases and J by 4 bases, and 8 bases separated the two germline ends. The CDR3 loop reads CASSDGAAYGYTF. DNA of the CDR3: TGTGCCAGCAGTGACGGGGCAGCCTATGGCTACACCTTC.

This rearrangement joins TRBV6-4 to TRBJ1-5; D is unresolved. The CDR3 is 14 residues long. Trimming pared 2 bases from V and 2 bases from J, leaving 7 bases between. Germline CDR1 and CDR2: MRHNA and SNTAGT. Here the CDR3 reads CASSDMPGNQPQHF. The CDR3 region has the DNA TGTGCCAGCAGTGACATGCCGGGCAATCAGCCCCAGCATTTT.

This sequence joins TRBV6-1 and TRBJ2-7; 7 nucleotides match TRBD1. This CDR3 region has 13 residues. With 8 bases clipped from V and 5 bases from J, the junction kept 9 bases outside the gene matches. Germline V CDR1 and CDR2: MNHNS, SASEGT. CDR3 sequence (DNA): TGTGCCAGCTCCCGGGACAGCAGCGACGAGCAGTACTTC. Its translation is CASSRDSSDEQYF.

A remark on this clone: Germline and junction disagree at one end, which may indicate a read error. This chain links TRBV7-9 with TRBJ1-5, with 12 bases that match TRBD1. The germline V gene has CDR1 SEHNR and CDR2 FQNEAQ (reference sequence). This CDR3 region has 18 residues. The CDR3 sequence: CSSSLGGQGAWSNQPQHF. CDR3 coding DNA: TGTTCCAGCAGCTTAGGGGGACAGGGGGCATGGAGCAATCAGCCCCAGCATTTT.

The chain links TRBV4-1 to TRBJ2-3, with 8 bases that match TRBD2. There are 15 residues in the CDR3. In germline, CDR1 is MGHRA, CDR2 YSYEKL. With 6 bases clipped from V and 3 bases from J, the junction kept 8 bases outside the gene matches. This CDR3 reads CASRVSGAGTDTQYF. As DNA, the CDR3 is TGCGCCAGCAGAGTTAGCGGGGCTGGAACAGATACGCAGTATTTT.

This clone was detected only once. The V gene is TRBV19, the J gene TRBJ1-4; tentatively, D is TRBD1 (6 bases). The CDR3 has 14 amino acids. The ends were cut back, 2 bases at V and 2 bases at J, with 6 bases in the middle. Germline V gives CDR1 LNHDA, CDR2 SQIVND (reference sequence). The CDR3 DNA reads as TGTGCCAGTAGTATAACAGGGACTAATGAAAAACTGTTTTTT. This gives the protein CASSITGTNEKLFF.

The chain couples TRBV7-2 to TRBJ1-3, with D hard to call. V lost 1 base to trimming and J lost 7 bases, with 11 bases between them. Germline CDR1 is SGHTA and CDR2 is FQGNSA. This CDR3 is 14 amino acids long. CDR3 in amino acids: CASSLGLNSNTIYF. The CDR3 DNA follows: TGTGCCAGCAGCTTAGGCCTAAACTCGAACACCATATATTTT.

This clone was recorded a few times. The rearrangement links TRBV2 to TRBJ2-7, with a tentative D call TRBD1 (6 bases). Trimming left V 7 bases short and J 0 bases short, with 10 bases between. In germline, CDR1 is SNHLY, CDR2 FYNNEI. CDR3 length: 13 residues. The CDR3 coding sequence is TGTGCCAGCAAGCAGGACAGCTCCTACGAGCAGTACTTC. This codes for CASKQDSSYEQYF.

V and J are TRBV30 and TRBJ1-2, with 10 bases aligning to TRBD1. Germline lookup yields CDR1 GTSNPN and CDR2 SVGIG (reference sequence). The V and J ends lost 7 bases and 4 bases, in that order; junction bases with no gene match: 6. CDR3 length: 13 residues. The CDR3 here is CAYRDRGTYGYTF. CDR3 coding DNA: TGTGCCTACCGGGACAGGGGTACCTATGGCTACACCTTC.

The chain is built from TRBV4-1 and TRBJ1-6; D is possibly TRBD1 (6 bases). The CDR3 extends over 14 amino acids. The V end was cut by 3 bases, the J end by 3 bases, with 6 bases between. CDR1 and CDR2 (germline): MGHRA, YSYEKL. The CDR3 DNA is TGCGCCAGCAGCCAGGACAGCTATAATTCACCCCTCCACTTT. Amino acid sequence: CASSQDSYNSPLHF.

The chain couples TRBV30 to TRBJ2-5; D is unclear. The germline gives CDR1 GTSNPN, CDR2 SVGIG (reference sequence). Trimming took off 3 bases at V and 3 bases at J, with 2 bases between the two ends. CDR3 length: 10 residues. CDR3 in DNA: TGTGCCTGGAGCGAAGAGACCCAGTACTTC. Translated: CAWSEETQYF.

The chain has TRBV9 and TRBJ2-3, with 7 positions matching TRBD2. Per germline, CDR1 SGDLS and CDR2 YYNGEE. The CDR3 covers 19 residues. With V trimmed by 1 base and J by 2 bases, 16 bases remained unmatched. CDR3: CASSVKPGGGREPTDTQYF. CDR3 DNA sequence: TGTGCCAGCAGCGTAAAGCCGGGCGGCGGGAGAGAACCCACAGATACGCAGTATTTT.

The chain employs TRBV10-2 and TRBJ2-7; 9 bases match TRBD2. Germline V gene lookup returns CDR1 WSHSY and CDR2 SAAADI. V trimming: 0 bases; J trimming: 2 bases; junction bases outside the gene matches: 2. The CDR3 covers 15 residues. The CDR3 spells CASSESASGTYEQYF. The CDR3 nucleotides read TGCGCCAGCAGTGAGTCGGCTAGCGGGACCTACGAGCAGTACTTC.

This chain links TRBV9 with TRBJ1-1; 8 bases are a match to TRBD1. The CDR3 is made up of 17 amino acids. The germline CDR1 and CDR2 sequences are SGDLS and YYNGEE. After removal of 3 bases from V and 5 bases from J, the junction contained 15 bases not matched to a gene. As DNA, the CDR3 is TGTGCCAGCAGCGCCGCCGGGGCAGGGGGCGTTAGAACTGAAGCTTTCTTT. Amino acid sequence: CASSAAGAGGVRTEAFF.

The V call is TRBV4-3, the J call TRBJ1-5, with D perhaps matching TRBD1 (5 bases). V was cut by 0 bases and J by 0 bases, with 12 bases left in between. CDR3 length: 17 residues. Germline V gives CDR1 LGHNA, CDR2 YSLEER. For the CDR3, the DNA is TGCGCCAGCAGCCAAGATTACAGGCCACGTAGCAATCAGCCCCAGCATTTT. This encodes CASSQDYRPRSNQPQHF.